These 13 T cell receptor beta chains were sequenced from one sample in a study of T cells in Graves' hyperthyroidism and ophthalmopathy. Amplification targeted TCR beta CDR3 regions from RNA transcripts. With the HTBI primer set, the TCR CDR3 went through a first round of RT-PCR. TCRdb fed the multiplex PCR reads into MiXCR, producing one record per CDR3 protein. Here the sample spans hundreds of thousands of distinct CDR3 sequences, approximately 17% being singletons. Sample: blood. These receptors were collected from a woman aged 60-75 years with Graves' ophthalmopathy.

The sample holds a few counts of this clonotype. Just one base apart from a much larger clone, this may be a read error. V is TRBV7-2 and J is TRBJ2-7; D tentatively fits TRBD1 or TRBD2 (5 bases each). CDR1 and CDR2 from the germline V gene are SGHTA and FQGNSA. V shed 6 bases and J shed 5 bases, with 20 bases lying between them. The CDR3 sequence is 15 residues long. The CDR3 coding sequence is TGTGCCAGCAGTCTAGACAGAGGGTCCACCCACGAGCAGTACTTC. It specifies CASSLDRGSTHEQYF.

This clonotype was seen many times. This chain joins TRBV27 and TRBJ1-2; TRBD1 might be the D (5 bases). V lost 1 base and J 7 bases, leaving 16 bases between the germline ends. The CDR3 has 15 amino acids. The germline CDR1 and CDR2 sequences are MNHEY and SMNVEV (reference sequence). CDR3 bases: TGTGCCAGCAGTTTATATAAGTACCCCGGGGGTGGCTACACCTTC. Protein: CASSLYKYPGGGYTF.

This clonotype turned up a few times. V and J are TRBV4-1 and TRBJ2-4; TRBD2 aligns across 10 bases. CDR3 length equals 15 residues. With V trimmed by 1 base and J by 7 bases, 4 bases remained unmatched. Germline V gives CDR1 MGHRA, CDR2 YSYEKL. Here the CDR3 DNA reads TGCGCCAGCAGCCAAGGTGCAGCGGGAGGGAACATTCAGTACTTC. This codes for CASSQGAAGGNIQYF.

This clonotype was picked up many times. The chain uses TRBV7-9 and TRBJ2-7; 7 bases line up with TRBD2. The J segment lost 6 bases and the V segment lost 0 bases, leaving 8 bases of the junction unmatched. Germline CDR1 reads SEHNR; CDR2 reads FQNEAQ (reference sequence). This CDR3 has 15 amino acids. The CDR3 is CASSLALVWGGEQYF. CDR3 nucleotide sequence: TGTGCCAGCAGCTTAGCCCTGGTATGGGGGGGCGAGCAGTACTTC. The full variable domain, with the rest looked up from reference TRBV7-9 and TRBJ2-7, is DTGVSQNPRHKITKRGQNVTFRCDPISEHNRLYWYRQTLGQGPEFLTYFQNEAQLEKSRLLSDRFSAERPKGSFSTLEIQRTEQGDSAMYLCASSLALVWGGEQYFGPGTRLTVT.

Many counts were recorded for this clonotype. The chain combines TRBV20-1 with TRBJ2-2; D possibly matches TRBD1 or TRBD2 (5 bases each). CDR3 length: 14 residues. V lost 3 bases to trimming and J lost 0 bases, with 8 bases between them. CDR1 and CDR2 from the germline V gene are DFQATT and SNEGSKA (reference sequence). CDR3 sequence (DNA): TGCAGTGCTAGTGGGGGAGCGAACACCGGGGAGCTGTTTTTT. As protein: CSASGGANTGELFF.

This clonotype was counted between two and nine times. The chain joins TRBV10-1 to TRBJ2-3, with 7 bases that match TRBD2. With V trimmed by 5 bases and J by 0 bases, 11 bases remained unmatched. CDR1 and CDR2 from the germline V gene are WNHNN and SYGVQD (reference sequence). CDR3 length: 17 residues. The CDR3 loop is CASSIDPPGGSTDTQYF. As DNA, the CDR3 is TGCGCCAGCAGTATCGATCCTCCGGGGGGTAGCACAGATACGCAGTATTTT.

The J gene is TRBJ2-1, the V gene TRBV5-4, with 10 bases identical to TRBD2. Germline V lookup: CDR1 SGHNT, CDR2 YYREEE (reference sequence). CDR3 length: 15 amino acids. V lost 7 bases to trimming and J lost 5 bases; unmatched junction nucleotides: 9. CDR3 sequence reads: CASFFSGRVDNEQFF. CDR3 coding DNA: TGTGCCAGCTTTTTCAGCGGGAGGGTGGACAATGAGCAGTTCTTC.

In its sample, this clonotype was seen a few times. This chain uses TRBV15 with TRBJ2-7; possibly TRBD1 for D (5 bases). Germline assignment: CDR1 LNHNV and CDR2 YYDKDF (reference sequence). The CDR3 totals 14 residues. V lost 0 bases and J 6 bases, leaving 12 bases between the germline ends. CDR3 nucleotide sequence: TGTGCCACCAGCAGAGACAGGGAAAATAGCGAGCAGTACTTC. Its protein is CATSRDRENSEQYF.

This clonotype occurred many times. This chain uses TRBV10-3 with TRBJ1-2; D may be TRBD1 (5 bases). V lost 0 bases, J lost 2 bases, and 10 bases lay in between. CDR3 length: 15 residues. The germline V gene has CDR1 ENHRY and CDR2 SYGVKD. This chain's CDR3 is CAISESEQVNYGYTF. CDR3 nucleotide sequence: TGTGCCATCAGTGAGTCGGAACAGGTCAACTATGGCTACACCTTC.

At least ten counts were recorded for this clonotype. The chain uses TRBV20-1 and TRBJ2-7; perhaps TRBD1 as D (5 bases). Trimming stripped 6 bases from V and 1 base from J, with 13 bases between. The germline CDR1 and CDR2 sequences are DFQATT and SNEGSKA (reference sequence). The CDR3 covers 13 residues. The CDR3 loop is CSAQGVRSYEQYF. The CDR3, as DNA: TGCAGTGCGCAGGGTGTCAGGTCCTACGAGCAGTACTTC.

The genes are TRBV10-3 and TRBJ2-5; 14 bases agree with TRBD2. The CDR3 sequence is 14 residues long. Germline-derived CDR1 and CDR2 are ENHRY and SYGVKD. V lost 8 bases to trimming and J lost 5 bases; unmatched junction nucleotides: 4. Here the CDR3 DNA reads TGTGCCATCGGGACTAGCGGGAGTCGGGAGACCCAGTACTTC. Amino acid sequence: CAIGTSGSRETQYF.

This clonotype was detected ten times or more. The chain combines TRBV6-5 with TRBJ1-1; D gene uncertain. Trimming took off 0 bases at V and 0 bases at J, with 8 bases between the two ends. CDR1 is MNHEY, CDR2 SVGAGI, per germline. The CDR3 is 15 amino acids. CDR3 coding DNA: TGTGCCAGCAGTTACTCGATGCAGATGAACACTGAAGCTTTCTTT. Amino acids: CASSYSMQMNTEAFF.

This clonotype was counted a few times. The chain has TRBV5-1 and TRBJ1-4, with 11 bases that match TRBD1. CDR3 length: 16 amino acids. Germline V lookup: CDR1 SGHRS, CDR2 YFSETQ. The ends lost 5 bases at V and 8 bases at J; junction bases unmatched: 11. The CDR3 is CASRTGTGGAGEKLFF. The CDR3 DNA reads as TGCGCCAGCAGAACCGGGACAGGGGGTGCTGGGGAAAAACTGTTTTTT.